Sequencing of this T cell receptor (beta chain) was carried out in a study of blood T cell repertoires in COVID-19. Study-wide background: From the United States, Italy and Spain came samples of acute and convalescent COVID-19. T cells, B-cell-depleted T cells, or PBMCs supplied cDNA or gDNA.

This clone was observed at least ten times. In the original workflow: Reference gene primer amplification gave estimated nucleated cell counts. Clones were sequenced by immunoSEQ multiplex PCR, and TCRdb holds only the in-frame ones, with some missing. Clonal size and the V and J genes are those of that table, whereas D and trimming came from the DNA. The sample includes about 240,000 clones, 82% of them seen just once. V lost 6 bases to trimming and J lost 8 bases; unmatched junction nucleotides: 4. The CDR3 runs to 13 residues. Per germline, CDR1 LNHDA and CDR2 SQIVND (reference sequence). The sequenced sample was peripheral blood. V gene TRBV19 combines with J gene TRBJ1-2, with 12 bases matching TRBD1. This clonotype was obtained from a woman aged 60 to 75 with active or convalescent COVID-19. The DNA of the CDR3 is TGTGCCAGTAGGGGACAGGGGGCGAGCGGCTACACCTTC. This sequence encodes CASRGQGASGYTF.